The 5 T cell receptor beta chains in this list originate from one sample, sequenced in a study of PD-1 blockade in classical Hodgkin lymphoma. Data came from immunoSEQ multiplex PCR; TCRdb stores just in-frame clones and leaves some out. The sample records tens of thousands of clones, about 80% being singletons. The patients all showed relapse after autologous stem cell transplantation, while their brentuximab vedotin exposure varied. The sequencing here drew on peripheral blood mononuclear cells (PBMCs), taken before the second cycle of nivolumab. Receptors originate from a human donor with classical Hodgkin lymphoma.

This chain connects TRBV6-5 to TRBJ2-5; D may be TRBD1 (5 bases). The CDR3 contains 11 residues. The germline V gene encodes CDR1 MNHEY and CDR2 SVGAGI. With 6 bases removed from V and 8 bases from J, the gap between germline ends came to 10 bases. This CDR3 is CASRRQGTQYF. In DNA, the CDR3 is TGTGCCAGCAGGCGCCAGGGTACCCAGTACTTC.

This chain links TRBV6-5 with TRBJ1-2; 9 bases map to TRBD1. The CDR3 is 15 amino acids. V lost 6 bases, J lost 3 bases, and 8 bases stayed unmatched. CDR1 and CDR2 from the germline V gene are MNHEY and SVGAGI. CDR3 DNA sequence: TGTGCCAGCAGACCCGGGGACAGGGAGGACTATGGCTACACCTTC. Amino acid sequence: CASRPGDREDYGYTF.

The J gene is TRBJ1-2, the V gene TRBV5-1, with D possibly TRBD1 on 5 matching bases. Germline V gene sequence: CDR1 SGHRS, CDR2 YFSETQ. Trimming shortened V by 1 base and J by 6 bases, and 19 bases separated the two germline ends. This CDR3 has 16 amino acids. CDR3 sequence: CASSLYRDSPLDGYTF. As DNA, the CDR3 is TGCGCCAGCAGCTTGTACCGGGACTCTCCCCTGGATGGCTACACCTTC.

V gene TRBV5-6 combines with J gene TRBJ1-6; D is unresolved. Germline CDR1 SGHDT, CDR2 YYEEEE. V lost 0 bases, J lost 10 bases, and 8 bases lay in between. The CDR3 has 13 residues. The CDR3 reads CASSLEPKSPLHF. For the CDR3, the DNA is TGTGCCAGCAGCTTGGAACCGAAATCACCCCTCCACTTT.

CDR3 nucleotides: TGTGCCAGCAGGACCGGGACATACAATTCACCCCTCCACTTT. Residues: CASRTGTYNSPLHF. V and J are TRBV27 and TRBJ1-6, with D perhaps TRBD1 (6 bases). With 6 bases removed from V and 7 bases from J, the gap between germline ends came to 13 bases. Germline-derived CDR1 and CDR2 are MNHEY and SMNVEV (reference sequence). The CDR3 is 14 residues long.